A single T cell receptor beta chain is shown here with its context. Antigen unknown. Clones were sequenced by immunoSEQ multiplex PCR, and TCRdb holds only the in-frame ones, with some missing. This sample carries 250,000 to 350,000 clones, 60% to 80% of them seen once, and the ten largest clones take approximately 5.6%. These data come from a study of cytotoxic CD8 clonotypes in ibrutinib-treated CLL. Study conclusions and caveats: Public clonotypes, found uncommonly, either contracted or stayed stable on treatment.

V lost 2 bases, J lost 8 bases, and 13 bases lay in between. Per the germline V gene, CDR1 is SNHLY and CDR2 is FYNNEI. CDR3 length equals 14 residues. This sequence joins TRBV2 and TRBJ2-1; D is perhaps TRBD2 (6 bases). This material consisted of PBMCs, taken at disease progression, from a patient treated with ibrutinib. The sequence was collected from a human donor with chronic lymphocytic leukemia. The CDR3 loop reads CASSETRWGDEQFF. CDR3 nucleotides: TGTGCCAGCAGTGAAACTAGATGGGGGGATGAGCAGTTCTTC. Looking up the rest from reference TRBV2 and TRBJ2-1 gives the full variable domain: EPEVTQTPSHQVTQMGQEVILRCVPISNHLYFYWYRQILGQKVEFLVSFYNNEISEKSEIFDDQFSVERPDGSNFTLKIRSTKLEDSAMYFCASSETRWGDEQFFGPGTRLTVL.